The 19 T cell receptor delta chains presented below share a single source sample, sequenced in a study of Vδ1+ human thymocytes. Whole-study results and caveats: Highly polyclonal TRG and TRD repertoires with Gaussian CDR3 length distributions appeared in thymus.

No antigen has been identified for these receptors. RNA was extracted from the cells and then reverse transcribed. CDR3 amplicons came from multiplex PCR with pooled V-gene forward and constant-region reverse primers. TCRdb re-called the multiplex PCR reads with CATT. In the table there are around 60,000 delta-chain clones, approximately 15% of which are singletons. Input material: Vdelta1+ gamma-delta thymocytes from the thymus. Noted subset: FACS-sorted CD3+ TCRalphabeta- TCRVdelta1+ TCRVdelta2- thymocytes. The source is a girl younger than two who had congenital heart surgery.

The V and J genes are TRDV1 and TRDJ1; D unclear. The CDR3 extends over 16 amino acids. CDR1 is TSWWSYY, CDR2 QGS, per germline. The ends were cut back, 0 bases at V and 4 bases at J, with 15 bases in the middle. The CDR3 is CALGELLPRIDDKLIF. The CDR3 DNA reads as TGTGCTCTTGGGGAACTTCTGCCCCGGATTGACGATAAACTCATCTTT.

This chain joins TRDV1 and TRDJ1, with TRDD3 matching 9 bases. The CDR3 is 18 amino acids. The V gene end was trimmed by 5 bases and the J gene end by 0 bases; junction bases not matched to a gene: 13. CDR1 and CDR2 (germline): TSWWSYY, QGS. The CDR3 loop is CALGKGYWGTPHTDKLIF. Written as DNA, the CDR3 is TGTGCTCTTGGGAAGGGGTACTGGGGGACTCCTCACACCGATAAACTCATCTTT.

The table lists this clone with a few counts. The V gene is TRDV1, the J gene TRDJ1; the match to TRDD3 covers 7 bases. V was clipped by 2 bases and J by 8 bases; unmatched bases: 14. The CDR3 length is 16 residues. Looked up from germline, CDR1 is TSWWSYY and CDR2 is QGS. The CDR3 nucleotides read TGTGCTCTTGGGGAATTCGTCTGGGGGGACCCCATAAAACTCATCTTT. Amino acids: CALGEFVWGDPIKLIF.

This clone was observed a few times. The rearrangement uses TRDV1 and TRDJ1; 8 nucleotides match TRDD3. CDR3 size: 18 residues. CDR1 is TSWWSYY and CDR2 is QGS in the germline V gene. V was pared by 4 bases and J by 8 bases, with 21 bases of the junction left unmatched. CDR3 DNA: TGTGCTCTTGGGGCCGGCACGATCTGGGGGACCCCTTGGGCCAAACTCATCTTT. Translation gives CALGAGTIWGTPWAKLIF.

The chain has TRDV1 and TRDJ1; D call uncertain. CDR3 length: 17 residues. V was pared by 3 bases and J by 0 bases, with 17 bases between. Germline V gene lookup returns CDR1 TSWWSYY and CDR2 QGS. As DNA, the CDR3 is TGTGCTCTTGGGGAGTTTCGCCCCTGGCCATACACCGATAAACTCATCTTT. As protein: CALGEFRPWPYTDKLIF.

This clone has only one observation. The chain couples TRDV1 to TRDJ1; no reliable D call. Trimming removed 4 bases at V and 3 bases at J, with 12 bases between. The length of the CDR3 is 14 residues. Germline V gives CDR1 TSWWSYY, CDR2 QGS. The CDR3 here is CALGAKNGSDKLIF. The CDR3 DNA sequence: TGTGCTCTTGGGGCCAAGAACGGATCCGATAAACTCATCTTT.

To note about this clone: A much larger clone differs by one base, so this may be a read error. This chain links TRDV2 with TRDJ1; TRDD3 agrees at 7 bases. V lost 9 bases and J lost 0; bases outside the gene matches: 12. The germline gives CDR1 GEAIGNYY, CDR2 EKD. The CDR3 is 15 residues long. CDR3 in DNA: TGTGCCCGTGGGGGACTGCGTGTCTACACCGATAAACTCATCTTT. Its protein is CARGGLRVYTDKLIF.

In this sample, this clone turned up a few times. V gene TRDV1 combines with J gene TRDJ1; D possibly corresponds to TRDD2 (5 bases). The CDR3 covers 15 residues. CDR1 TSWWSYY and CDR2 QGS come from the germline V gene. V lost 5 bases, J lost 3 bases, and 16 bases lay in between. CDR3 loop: CALGKGVPLSDKLIF. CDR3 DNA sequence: TGTGCTCTTGGGAAGGGAGTTCCTCTCTCCGATAAACTCATCTTT.

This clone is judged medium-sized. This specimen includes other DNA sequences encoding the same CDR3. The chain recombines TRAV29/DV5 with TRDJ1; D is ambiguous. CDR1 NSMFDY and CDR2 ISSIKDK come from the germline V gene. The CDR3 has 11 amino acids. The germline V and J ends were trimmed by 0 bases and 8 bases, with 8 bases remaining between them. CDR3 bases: TGTGCAGCAAGCGCGCGGGAAAAACTCATCTTT. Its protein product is CAASAREKLIF.

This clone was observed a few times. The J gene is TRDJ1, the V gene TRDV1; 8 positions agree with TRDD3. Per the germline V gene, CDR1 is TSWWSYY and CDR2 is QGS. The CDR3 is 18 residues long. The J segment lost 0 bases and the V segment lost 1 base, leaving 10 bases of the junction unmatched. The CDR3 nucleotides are TGTGCTCTTGGGGAACAGATGGGGGATGTTCCCCACACCGATAAACTCATCTTT. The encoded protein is CALGEQMGDVPHTDKLIF.

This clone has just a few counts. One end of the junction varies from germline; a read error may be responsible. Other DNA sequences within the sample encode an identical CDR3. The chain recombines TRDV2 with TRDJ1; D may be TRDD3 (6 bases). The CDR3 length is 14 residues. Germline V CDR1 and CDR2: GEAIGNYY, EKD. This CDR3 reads CAWEPLGYTDKLIF. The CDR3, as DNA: TGTGCCTGGGAACCACTGGGTTACACCGACAAACTCATCTTT.

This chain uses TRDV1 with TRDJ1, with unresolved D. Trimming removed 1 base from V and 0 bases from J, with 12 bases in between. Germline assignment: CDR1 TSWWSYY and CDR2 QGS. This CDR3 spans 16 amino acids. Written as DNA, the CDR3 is TGTGCTCTTGGGGAACCCTTTGGGAGGTACACCGATAAACTCATCTTT. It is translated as CALGEPFGRYTDKLIF.

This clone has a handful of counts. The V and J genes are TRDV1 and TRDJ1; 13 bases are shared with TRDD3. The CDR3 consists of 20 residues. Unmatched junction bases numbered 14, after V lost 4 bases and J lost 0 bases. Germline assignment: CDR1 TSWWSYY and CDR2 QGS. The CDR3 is CALGGLLGDTMLPYTDKLIF. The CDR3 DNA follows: TGTGCTCTTGGGGGGCTACTGGGGGATACGATGCTTCCCTACACCGATAAACTCATCTTT.

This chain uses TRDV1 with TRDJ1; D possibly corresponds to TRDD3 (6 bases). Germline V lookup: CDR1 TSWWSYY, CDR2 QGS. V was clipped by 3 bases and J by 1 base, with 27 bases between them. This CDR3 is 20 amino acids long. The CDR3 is CALGDLHIPLWGSLTDKLIF. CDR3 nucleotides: TGTGCTCTTGGGGATCTACATATCCCCCTTTGGGGGTCTCTCACCGATAAACTCATCTTT.

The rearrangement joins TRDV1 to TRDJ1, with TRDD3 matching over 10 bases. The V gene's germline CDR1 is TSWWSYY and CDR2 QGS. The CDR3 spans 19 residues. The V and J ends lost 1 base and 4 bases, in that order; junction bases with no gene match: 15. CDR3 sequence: CALGEPRKLGDDRYDKLIF. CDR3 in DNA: TGTGCTCTTGGGGAACCTCGAAAACTGGGGGATGATCGATACGATAAACTCATCTTT.

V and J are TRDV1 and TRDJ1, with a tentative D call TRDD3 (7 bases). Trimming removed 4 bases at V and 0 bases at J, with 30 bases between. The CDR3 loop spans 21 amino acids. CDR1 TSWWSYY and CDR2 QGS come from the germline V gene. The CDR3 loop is CALGAHTGLGVLLLYTDKLIF. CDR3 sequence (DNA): TGTGCTCTTGGGGCCCATACGGGGCTGGGGGTCCTCCTACTGTACACCGATAAACTCATCTTT.

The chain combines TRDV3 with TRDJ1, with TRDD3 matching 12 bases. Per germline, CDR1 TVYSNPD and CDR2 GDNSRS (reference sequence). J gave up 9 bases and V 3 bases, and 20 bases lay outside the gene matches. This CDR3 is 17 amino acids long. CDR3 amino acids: CAFLEAFLDDWGIQLIF. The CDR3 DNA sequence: TGTGCCTTCCTCGAGGCCTTCCTAGACGACTGGGGGATACAACTCATCTTT.

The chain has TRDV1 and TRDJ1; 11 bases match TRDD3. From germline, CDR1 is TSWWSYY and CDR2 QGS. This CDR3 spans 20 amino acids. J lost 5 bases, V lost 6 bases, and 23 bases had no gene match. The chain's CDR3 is CALGGRAPVVLGDRRDKLIF. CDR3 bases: TGTGCTCTTGGAGGTCGAGCCCCCGTCGTACTGGGGGATAGGCGAGATAAACTCATCTTT.

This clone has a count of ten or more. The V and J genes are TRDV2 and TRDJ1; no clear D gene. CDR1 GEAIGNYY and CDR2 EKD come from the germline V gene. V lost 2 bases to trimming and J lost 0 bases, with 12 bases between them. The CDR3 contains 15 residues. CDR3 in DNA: TGTGCCTGTGACATTATTCCCGGATACACCGATAAACTCATCTTT. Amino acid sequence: CACDIIPGYTDKLIF.